A single sample is the source of the 30 T cell receptor beta chains below, sequenced in a study of cytomegalovirus exposure and HLA in healthy donors. The PCR employed 60 Vbeta primers together with 13 Jbeta primers. Libraries were prepared by immunoSEQ multiplex PCR; TCRdb keeps only in-frame clonotypes and omits some of them. This table holds about 64,000 clones. Sequences were obtained from PBMCs. Receptor source: a woman aged 18-29 years in good health and CMV-seronegative.

The chain combines TRBV29-1 with TRBJ1-1; 10 bases line up with TRBD1. The V segment lost 6 bases and the J segment 5 bases; nucleotides outside the gene matches: 9. Germline V lookup: CDR1 SQVTM, CDR2 ANQGSEA. The CDR3 sequence is 14 residues long. Here the CDR3 reads CSVAGQGWETEAFF. The CDR3 nucleotides are TGCAGCGTCGCGGGACAGGGGTGGGAAACTGAAGCTTTCTTT. The full variable domain, rest sourced from reference TRBV29-1 and TRBJ1-1, is SAVISQKPSRDICQRGTSLTIQCQVDSQVTMMFWYRQQPGQSLTLIATANQGSEATYESGFVIDKFPISRPNLTFSTLTVSNMSPEDSSIYLCSVAGQGWETEAFFGQGTRLTVV.

The rearrangement joins TRBV6-5 to TRBJ1-2, with 11 nucleotides matching TRBD1. Germline CDR1 and CDR2: MNHEY and SVGAGI. This CDR3 region has 14 residues. V lost 5 bases and J lost 6; bases outside the gene matches: 5. The CDR3 coding sequence is TGTGCCAGCAGTAAGGGACAGGGGGTACATGGCTACACCTTC. Translated: CASSKGQGVHGYTF.

The chain is built from TRBV19 and TRBJ1-2; possible D gene TRBD1, 5 bases. CDR1 and CDR2 (germline): LNHDA, SQIVND (reference sequence). The V gene lost 2 bases and the J gene lost 2 bases, with 9 bases spanning the gap. The CDR3 is made up of 14 amino acids. CDR3 amino acids: CASSIFGGNYGYTF. In DNA, the CDR3 is TGTGCCAGTAGTATATTCGGGGGGAACTATGGCTACACCTTC.

This rearrangement joins TRBV29-1 to TRBJ2-2, with 12 bases matching TRBD2. The J segment lost 3 bases and the V segment lost 6 bases, leaving 2 bases of the junction unmatched. Per the germline V gene, CDR1 is SQVTM and CDR2 is ANQGSEA. The length of the CDR3 is 14 residues. The DNA of the CDR3 is TGCAGCGTGCTAGCGGGAGGGTACACCGGGGAGCTGTTTTTT. Protein product: CSVLAGGYTGELFF.

V gene TRBV18 combines with J gene TRBJ2-7, with unresolved D. CDR1 and CDR2 from the germline V gene are KGHSH and LQKENI. CDR3 length equals 12 residues. V was shortened by 1 base and J by 6 bases, with 7 bases between the two germline ends. The CDR3 nucleotides read TGTGCCAGCTCACCACGAGGTGGCGAGCAGTACTTC. Its protein is CASSPRGGEQYF. Looking up the rest from reference TRBV18 and TRBJ2-7 gives the full variable domain: NAGVMQNPRHLVRRRGQEARLRCSPMKGHSHVYWYRQLPEEGLKFMVYLQKENIIDESGMPKERFSAEFPKEGPSILRIQQVVRGDSAAYFCASSPRGGEQYFGPGTRLTVT.

This chain uses TRBV6-1 with TRBJ1-6; 10 bases agree with TRBD1. Germline CDR1 reads MNHNS; CDR2 reads SASEGT. V lost 4 bases and J lost 6; bases outside the gene matches: 6. The CDR3 covers 16 residues. For the CDR3, the DNA is TGTGCCAGCAGTGGTACCGGGACAGGGGTTAATTCACCCCTCCACTTT. This translates into CASSGTGTGVNSPLHF.

The rearrangement joins TRBV7-9 to TRBJ2-7; 10 bases agree with TRBD1. Germline V CDR1 and CDR2: SEHNR, FQNEAQ (reference sequence). Losses at the gene ends were 1 base for V and 11 bases for J; bases not matched to a gene: 11. This CDR3 is 15 amino acids long. CDR3 region: CASSLDIDRGRRKYF. As DNA, the CDR3 is TGTGCCAGCAGCTTAGATATTGACAGGGGGCGTAGAAAGTACTTC.

The J gene is TRBJ2-7, the V gene TRBV5-1; TRBD2 might be the D (5 bases). This CDR3 is 15 amino acids long. Germline loops: CDR1 SGHRS, CDR2 YFSETQ. The ends were cut back, 2 bases at V and 2 bases at J, with 14 bases in the middle. CDR3 in DNA: TGCGCCAGCAGCTTAATTCTTCGGGGTGCCTACGAGCAGTACTTC. It specifies CASSLILRGAYEQYF. The entire variable domain, with the rest obtained from reference TRBV5-1 and TRBJ2-7, is as follows: KAGVTQTPRYLIKTRGQQVTLSCSPISGHRSVSWYQQTPGQGLQFLFEYFSETQRNKGNFPGRFSGRQFSNSRSEMNVSTLELGDSALYLCASSLILRGAYEQYFGPGTRLTVT.

The J gene is TRBJ2-2, the V gene TRBV9; the D is unclear. V was shortened by 3 bases and J by 2 bases, with 8 bases between the two germline ends. Germline values: CDR1 SGDLS, CDR2 YYNGEE. The CDR3 consists of 14 residues. CDR3 region: CASSGEQNTGELFF. In DNA, the CDR3 is TGTGCCAGCAGCGGTGAACAAAACACCGGGGAGCTGTTTTTT. The full variable domain, in which reference TRBV9 and TRBJ2-2 provide the parts outside the CDR3, is DSGVTQTPKHLITATGQRVTLRCSPRSGDLSVYWYQQSLDQGLQFLIQYYNGEERAKGNILERFSAQQFPDLHSELNLSSLELGDSALYFCASSGEQNTGELFFGEGSRLTVL.

The chain is built from TRBV30 and TRBJ1-5; D perhaps matches TRBD1 (6 bases). Trimming took off 0 bases at V and 7 bases at J, with 13 bases between the two ends. The CDR3 has 14 amino acids. Germline V gene lookup returns CDR1 GTSNPN and CDR2 SVGIG (reference sequence). The CDR3, as DNA: TGTGCCTGGAGTGTAAAGGGGGGGAGACAGCCCCAGCATTTT. This codes for CAWSVKGGRQPQHF.

V is TRBV14 and J is TRBJ1-1; 7 positions match TRBD1. This CDR3 region has 14 residues. V gave up 3 bases and J gave up 2 bases; unmatched junction bases: 3. Germline CDR1 SGHDN, CDR2 FVKESK. CDR3 sequence (DNA): TGTGCCAGCAGCCATCTAGGGGGCAACACTGAAGCTTTCTTT. This gives the protein CASSHLGGNTEAFF.

The V call is TRBV25-1, the J call TRBJ1-1, with TRBD1 as a possible D gene (5 bases). Germline V gives CDR1 MGHDK, CDR2 SYGVNS. V was cut by 1 base and J by 3 bases, with 18 bases left in between. CDR3 length equals 17 residues. DNA of the CDR3: TGTGCCAGCAGTGAATTCTTCCCTGGGGGGGAGGACACTGAAGCTTTCTTT. Translation: CASSEFFPGGEDTEAFF. Full variable domain (missing parts from reference TRBV25-1 and TRBJ1-1): EADIYQTPRYLVIGTGKKITLECSQTMGHDKMYWYQQDPGMELHLIHYSYGVNSTEKGDLSSESTVSRIRTEHFPLTLESARPSHTSQYLCASSEFFPGGEDTEAFFGQGTRLTVV.

The genes are TRBV10-3 and TRBJ1-1, with D unclear. The V gene lost 7 bases and the J gene lost 0 bases, with 9 bases spanning the gap. The length of the CDR3 is 13 residues. Germline CDR1 is ENHRY and CDR2 is SYGVKD. The CDR3, as DNA: TGTGCCATCACCTTACAAGTGAACACTGAAGCTTTCTTT. This gives the protein CAITLQVNTEAFF.

The V gene is TRBV30, the J gene TRBJ1-2, with 11 nucleotides matching TRBD1. The CDR3 covers 14 residues. The germline CDR1 and CDR2 sequences are GTSNPN and SVGIG (reference sequence). Germline trimming cut 0 bases from V and 7 bases from J; bases unmatched to any gene: 4. The CDR3: CAWSVQGTGGGYTF. The CDR3 DNA reads TGTGCCTGGAGTGTACAGGGGACAGGGGGTGGCTACACCTTC.

The chain uses TRBV6-5 and TRBJ2-7; 10 bases map to TRBD2. Looked up from germline, CDR1 is MNHEY and CDR2 is SVGAGI. CDR3 length equals 13 residues. The trim removed 6 bases at V and 3 bases at J, leaving 2 bases unmatched. CDR3 in amino acids: CASSQREGYEQYF. CDR3 DNA: TGTGCCAGCAGCCAGCGGGAGGGCTACGAGCAGTACTTC.

This chain connects TRBV5-5 to TRBJ2-5, with 10 bases lining up with TRBD2. V was pared by 4 bases and J by 4 bases, with 13 bases of the junction left unmatched. The CDR3 is 17 amino acids. Germline CDR1 is SGHKS and CDR2 is YYEKEE (reference sequence). Here the CDR3 reads CASSPWQAGGPAETQYF. The CDR3 region has the DNA TGTGCCAGCAGCCCATGGCAAGCGGGAGGGCCCGCAGAGACCCAGTACTTC.

This clone is deemed medium-sized by its frequency. The J gene is TRBJ2-1, the V gene TRBV19; 9 bases line up with TRBD2. CDR3 size: 16 residues. Losses at the gene ends were 2 bases for V and 0 bases for J; bases not matched to a gene: 2. Germline V gene lookup returns CDR1 LNHDA and CDR2 SQIVND (reference sequence). This CDR3 reads CASSITSGFSYNEQFF. CDR3 coding DNA: TGTGCCAGTAGTATAACTAGCGGGTTCTCCTACAATGAGCAGTTCTTC.

The chain is built from TRBV28 and TRBJ1-5, with TRBD1 matching over 7 bases. The CDR3 has 16 amino acids. CDR1 and CDR2 from the germline V gene are MDHEN and SYDVKM. The J segment lost 5 bases and the V segment lost 1 base, leaving 8 bases of the junction unmatched. CDR3 DNA: TGTGCCAGCAGTTTATTTCCGCGACAGGGACATCAGCCCCAGCATTTT. Translated, it gives CASSLFPRQGHQPQHF. Complete variable domain (other parts from reference TRBV28 and TRBJ1-5): DVKVTQSSRYLVKRTGEKVFLECVQDMDHENMFWYRQDPGLGLRLIYFSYDVKMKEKGDIPEGYSVSREKKERFSLILESASTNQTSMYLCASSLFPRQGHQPQHFGDGTRLSIL.

The rearrangement links TRBV5-6 to TRBJ2-7, with 8 bases matching TRBD2. With V trimmed by 1 base and J by 2 bases, 8 bases remained unmatched. The CDR3 spans 16 residues. CDR1 is SGHDT, CDR2 YYEEEE, per germline. The CDR3 loop reads CASSLSPGLGAYEQYF. CDR3 nucleotide sequence: TGTGCCAGCAGCTTGAGTCCGGGACTAGGAGCCTACGAGCAGTACTTC.

The genes are TRBV6-1 and TRBJ2-7; TRBD2 aligns across 12 bases. Germline V gives CDR1 MNHNS, CDR2 SASEGT. This CDR3 has 15 amino acids. The ends lost 6 bases at V and 7 bases at J; junction bases unmatched: 10. CDR3 nucleotides: TGTGCCAGCAGGACCCTAGCGGGGGGGCCGCAAGAGCAGTACTTC. This sequence encodes CASRTLAGGPQEQYF.

DNA for the CDR3: TGTGCCAGCAGTTCGTGGACTAGCGGATACGAGCAGTACTTC. Translation: CASSSWTSGYEQYF. This rearrangement joins TRBV6-1 to TRBJ2-7; TRBD2 matches at 10 bases. This CDR3 contains 14 residues. Germline lookup yields CDR1 MNHNS and CDR2 SASEGT. With 5 bases clipped from V and 4 bases from J, the junction kept 5 bases outside the gene matches.

V is TRBV6-5 and J is TRBJ1-5; D is unclear. CDR3 size: 13 residues. CDR1 and CDR2 from the germline V gene are MNHEY and SVGAGI. The V end was cut by 3 bases, the J end by 4 bases, with 7 bases between. The CDR3 coding sequence is TGTGCCAGCAGTTATGGCGGGAATCAGCCCCAGCATTTT. Residues: CASSYGGNQPQHF.

The chain employs TRBV5-1 and TRBJ2-7, with D possibly being TRBD1 (6 bases). The V gene's germline CDR1 is SGHRS and CDR2 YFSETQ. V was clipped by 0 bases and J by 2 bases, with 12 bases between them. The CDR3 sequence is 15 residues long. DNA for the CDR3: TGCGCCAGCAGCTTGGCGGCGACAGGCGCCTACGAGCAGTACTTC. Translated, it gives CASSLAATGAYEQYF.

This chain joins TRBV7-6 and TRBJ2-2, with 11 bases matching TRBD2. Germline V gives CDR1 SGHVS, CDR2 FNYEAQ. This CDR3 has 19 amino acids. V lost 0 bases, J lost 5 bases, and 11 bases stayed unmatched. The CDR3 here is CASSLAPGLAAPRTGELFF. CDR3 nucleotides: TGTGCCAGCAGCTTAGCCCCGGGACTAGCGGCGCCCCGGACCGGGGAGCTGTTTTTT.

The chain uses TRBV6-1 and TRBJ1-5, with D tentatively TRBD1 (6 bases). CDR1 MNHNS and CDR2 SASEGT come from the germline V gene. This CDR3 spans 13 amino acids. V was shortened by 5 bases and J by 4 bases, with 9 bases between the two germline ends. The CDR3 spells CASSSRGNQPQHF. In nucleotides, the CDR3 is TGTGCCAGCAGTTCCAGGGGAAATCAGCCCCAGCATTTT.

The chain carries TRBV7-8 and TRBJ2-5; D is perhaps TRBD2 (6 bases). The CDR3 is 15 residues long. V was clipped by 6 bases and J by 5 bases, with 19 bases between them. Looked up from germline, CDR1 is SGHVS and CDR2 is FQNEAQ. The CDR3: CASSTHFSRGETQYF. CDR3 in DNA: TGTGCCAGCAGTACCCATTTCTCCCGGGGGGAGACCCAGTACTTC.

V is TRBV14 and J is TRBJ1-2; D unresolved. The CDR3 loop spans 13 amino acids. CDR1 is SGHDN, CDR2 FVKESK, per germline. V lost 1 base to trimming and J lost 8 bases, with 11 bases between them. Here the CDR3 reads CASSQVGMGGYTF. CDR3 nucleotides: TGTGCCAGCAGCCAAGTCGGGATGGGGGGCTACACCTTC.

J is TRBJ2-7 and V is TRBV4-2; D gene unclear. The V end was cut by 1 base, the J end by 7 bases, with 14 bases between. This CDR3 is built from 14 residues. The germline gives CDR1 LGHNA, CDR2 YNFKEQ. The CDR3 coding sequence is TGTGCCAGCAGCCAAGCGGCGGAGTTGCGTGAGCAGTACTTC. It is translated as CASSQAAELREQYF.

The chain joins TRBV7-8 to TRBJ1-4, with D possibly TRBD1 on 5 matching bases. Germline values: CDR1 SGHVS, CDR2 FQNEAQ. Trimming removed 6 bases from V and 4 bases from J, with 15 bases in between. There are 15 residues in the CDR3. The CDR3 DNA follows: TGTGCCAGCAGTCCTACACAGGCGTATAATGAAAAACTGTTTTTT. Its translation is CASSPTQAYNEKLFF.

The CDR3 sequence is CASSSNRGRGTDTQYF. For the CDR3, the DNA is TGTGCCAGCAGCTCTAACAGGGGGCGCGGCACAGATACGCAGTATTTT. This rearrangement joins TRBV11-2 to TRBJ2-3; 9 bases map to TRBD1. Germline V gives CDR1 SGHAT, CDR2 FQNNGV. Unmatched junction bases numbered 6, after V lost 4 bases and J lost 1 base. The CDR3 length is 16 residues.